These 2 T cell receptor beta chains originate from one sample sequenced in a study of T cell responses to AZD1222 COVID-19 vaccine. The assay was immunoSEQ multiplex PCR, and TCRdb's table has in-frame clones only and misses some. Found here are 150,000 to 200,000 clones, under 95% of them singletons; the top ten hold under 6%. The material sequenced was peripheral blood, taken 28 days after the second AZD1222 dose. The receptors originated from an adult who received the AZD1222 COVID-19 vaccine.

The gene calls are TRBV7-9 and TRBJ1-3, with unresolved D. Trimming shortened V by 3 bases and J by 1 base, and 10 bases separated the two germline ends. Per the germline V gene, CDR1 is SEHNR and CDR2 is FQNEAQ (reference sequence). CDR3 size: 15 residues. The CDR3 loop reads CASSFPGRSGNTIYF. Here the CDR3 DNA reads TGTGCCAGCAGCTTTCCGGGGAGGTCTGGAAACACCATATATTTT.

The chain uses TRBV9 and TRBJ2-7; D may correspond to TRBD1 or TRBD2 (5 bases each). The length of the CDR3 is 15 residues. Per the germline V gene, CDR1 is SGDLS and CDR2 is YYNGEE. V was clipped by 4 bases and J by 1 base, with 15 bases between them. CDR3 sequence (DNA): TGTGCCAGCAGCTTTAGGGACCCTTGTTCCTACGAGCAGTACTTC. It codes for CASSFRDPCSYEQYF.